This is a list of T cell receptor beta chains from one sample in a study of T cell responses to AZD1222 COVID-19 vaccine. Produced via immunoSEQ multiplex PCR; TCRdb's table is partial and in-frame only. The sample lists more than 90,000 clones, roughly 84% seen once, with 1.4% in the top ten. Sample: peripheral blood, taken on day 0 of AZD1222 vaccination. The receptors derive from an adult in good health. The CDR3 runs from the conserved cysteine through the conserved F or W. D genes are given only for firm matches. Only part of the rows carry a size: once, few, many, or a class if the clone is expanded.

D gene: -; V gene: TRBV15; CDR3 length: 15; clone size: -; J gene: TRBJ2-5; CDR3 DNA: TGTGCCACCAGCAGAGATTCTCCGGGGCAAGAGACCCAGTACTTC; CDR3 protein: CATSRDSPGQETQYF
D gene: -; V gene: TRBV4-1; CDR3 length: 16; clone size: few; J gene: TRBJ1-5; CDR3 DNA: TGCGCCAGCAGCCAAGATCCGAGCAGGGCGAATCAGCCCCAGCATTTT; CDR3 protein: CASSQDPSRANQPQHF
D gene: -; V gene: TRBV7-2; CDR3 length: 13; clone size: -; J gene: TRBJ1-5; CDR3 DNA: TGTGCCAGCAGCTTAGCCGGGCGGGAGCCCCAGCATTTT; CDR3 protein: CASSLAGREPQHF
D gene: -; V gene: TRBV6-1; CDR3 length: 12; clone size: -; J gene: TRBJ2-5; CDR3 DNA: TGTGCCAGCAGTGGAGCCCGAGAGACCCAGTACTTC; CDR3 protein: CASSGARETQYF
D gene: -; V gene: TRBV11-2; CDR3 length: 12; clone size: -; J gene: TRBJ2-7; CDR3 DNA: TGTGCCAGCAGCCTAAGCGGCTACGAGCAGTACTTC; CDR3 protein: CASSLSGYEQYF
D gene: -; V gene: TRBV27; CDR3 length: 14; clone size: -; J gene: TRBJ1-5; CDR3 DNA: TGTGCCAGCAGTTTATCAGGCCGGAATCAGCCCCAGCATTTT; CDR3 protein: CASSLSGRNQPQHF
D gene: -; V gene: TRBV7-2; CDR3 length: 15; clone size: -; J gene: TRBJ2-7; CDR3 DNA: TGTGCCAGCAGACCGAGCCGGGACAACCCCTACGAGCAGTACTTC; CDR3 protein: CASRPSRDNPYEQYF
D gene: -; V gene: TRBV4-3; CDR3 length: 17; clone size: -; J gene: TRBJ2-2; CDR3 DNA: TGCGCCAGCAGCCAAGAGAACAGCCGGACGAACACCGGGGAGCTGTTTTTT; CDR3 protein: CASSQENSRTNTGELFF
D gene: -; V gene: TRBV7-2; CDR3 length: 16; clone size: -; J gene: TRBJ1-4; CDR3 DNA: TGTGCCAGCAGCTTACAGGTCGGGTCGAGTGGTGAAAAACTGTTTTTT; CDR3 protein: CASSLQVGSSGEKLFF
D gene: -; V gene: TRBV19; CDR3 length: 15; clone size: -; J gene: TRBJ1-3; CDR3 DNA: TGTGCCAGTTCAATCATCCTTACCTCTGGAAACACCATATATTTT; CDR3 protein: CASSIILTSGNTIYF
D gene: -; V gene: TRBV29-1; CDR3 length: 14; clone size: once; J gene: TRBJ1-3; CDR3 DNA: TGCAGCATCTTGACACCAGACTCTGGAAACACCATATATTTT; CDR3 protein: CSILTPDSGNTIYF
D gene: -; V gene: TRBV11-3; CDR3 length: 13; clone size: once; J gene: TRBJ2-3; CDR3 DNA: TGTGCCAGCAGCACGGACAGCACAGATACGCAGTATTTT; CDR3 protein: CASSTDSTDTQYF
D gene: -; V gene: TRBV27; CDR3 length: 16; clone size: -; J gene: TRBJ2-7; CDR3 DNA: TGTGCCAGCGATCCGCCCTGGTGGTTCGGTCCCGACGAGCAGTACTTC; CDR3 protein: CASDPPWWFGPDEQYF
D gene: -; V gene: TRBV7-2; CDR3 length: 15; clone size: once; J gene: TRBJ2-3; CDR3 DNA: TGTGCCAGCAGCTTAGCCTCCAGGGCTACAGATACGCAGTATTTT; CDR3 protein: CASSLASRATDTQYF
D gene: TRBD2; V gene: TRBV3-1/TRBV3-2; CDR3 length: 14; clone size: -; J gene: TRBJ2-7; CDR3 DNA: TGTGCCAGCAGCCAAGCTAGCGGGAACTACGAGCAGTACTTC; CDR3 protein: CASSQASGNYEQYF
D gene: TRBD2; V gene: TRBV12-3/TRBV12-4; CDR3 length: 12; clone size: many; J gene: TRBJ2-3; CDR3 DNA: TGTGCCAGCAGCTATACCGGGACTACTCAGTATTTT; CDR3 protein: CASSYTGTTQYF
D gene: -; V gene: TRBV15; CDR3 length: 14; clone size: -; J gene: TRBJ2-2; CDR3 DNA: TGTGCCACCAGCAGGTCAGCGAACGCCGGGGAGCTGTTTTTT; CDR3 protein: CATSRSANAGELFF
D gene: -; V gene: TRBV27; CDR3 length: 14; clone size: -; J gene: TRBJ1-2; CDR3 DNA: TGTGCCAGCAGTTTTGCAGGGGCTCTCGATGGCTACACCTTC; CDR3 protein: CASSFAGALDGYTF
D gene: -; V gene: TRBV9; CDR3 length: 13; clone size: -; J gene: TRBJ1-4; CDR3 DNA: TGTGCCAGCAGCGTCGCTACAGGGAGGGAACTGTTTTTT; CDR3 protein: CASSVATGRELFF
D gene: -; V gene: TRBV5-1; CDR3 length: 14; clone size: -; J gene: TRBJ2-3; CDR3 DNA: TGCGCCAGCAGTCCCGAAGGGCCAGGGGATACGCAGTATTTT; CDR3 protein: CASSPEGPGDTQYF
D gene: -; V gene: TRBV6-1; CDR3 length: 14; clone size: -; J gene: TRBJ1-1; CDR3 DNA: TGTGCCAGCAGTGACACCGGGGGGAACACTGAAGCTTTCTTT; CDR3 protein: CASSDTGGNTEAFF
D gene: -; V gene: TRBV21-1; CDR3 length: 16; clone size: -; J gene: TRBJ2-2; CDR3 DNA: TGTGCCAGCAGCAAAGCCCTTAGCGGGACGGACGGGGAGCTGTTTTTT; CDR3 protein: CASSKALSGTDGELFF
D gene: -; V gene: TRBV4-2; CDR3 length: 15; clone size: -; J gene: TRBJ2-1; CDR3 DNA: TGTGCCAGCAGCCAAGCGGGGGAAGATTACAATGAGCAGTTCTTC; CDR3 protein: CASSQAGEDYNEQFF
D gene: TRBD2; V gene: TRBV24-1; CDR3 length: 16; clone size: -; J gene: TRBJ2-5; CDR3 DNA: TGTGCCACCAGTGAAGTCGGGGCGGGAGGGCCCGAGACCCAGTACTTC; CDR3 protein: CATSEVGAGGPETQYF
D gene: TRBD2; V gene: TRBV7-8; CDR3 length: 15; clone size: few; J gene: TRBJ2-7; CDR3 DNA: TGTGCCAGCAGCCGCCGCGGACTAGCCTCCTACGAGCAGTACTTC; CDR3 protein: CASSRRGLASYEQYF
D gene: TRBD1; V gene: TRBV5-6; CDR3 length: 12; clone size: -; J gene: TRBJ1-2; CDR3 DNA: TGTGCCAGCAGCCTAGCACAGGGGGGCTACACCTTC; CDR3 protein: CASSLAQGGYTF
D gene: -; V gene: TRBV6-5; CDR3 length: 15; clone size: -; J gene: TRBJ1-1; CDR3 DNA: TGTGCCAGCAGCAGGGGCGGAGGTATGAACACTGAAGCTTTCTTT; CDR3 protein: CASSRGGGMNTEAFF
D gene: TRBD1; V gene: TRBV5-1; CDR3 length: 17; clone size: -; J gene: TRBJ1-6; CDR3 DNA: TGCGCCAGCAGCGCTTTCCTACAGGGGGCAGGAAATTCACCCCTCCACTTT; CDR3 protein: CASSAFLQGAGNSPLHF
D gene: -; V gene: TRBV11-3; CDR3 length: 13; clone size: -; J gene: TRBJ2-2; CDR3 DNA: TGTGCCAGCAGCTTGACAGCAACCGGGGAGCTGTTTTTT; CDR3 protein: CASSLTATGELFF
D gene: -; V gene: TRBV20-1; CDR3 length: 16; clone size: -; J gene: TRBJ2-3; CDR3 DNA: TGCAGTGCTAGTGGAAGTTCGGGCGGGGAAGCAGATACGCAGTATTTT; CDR3 protein: CSASGSSGGEADTQYF
D gene: -; V gene: TRBV4-1; CDR3 length: 15; clone size: few; J gene: TRBJ1-5; CDR3 DNA: TGCGCCAGCAGCCAAGTGGGGGAAAGCAATCAGCCCCAGCATTTT; CDR3 protein: CASSQVGESNQPQHF